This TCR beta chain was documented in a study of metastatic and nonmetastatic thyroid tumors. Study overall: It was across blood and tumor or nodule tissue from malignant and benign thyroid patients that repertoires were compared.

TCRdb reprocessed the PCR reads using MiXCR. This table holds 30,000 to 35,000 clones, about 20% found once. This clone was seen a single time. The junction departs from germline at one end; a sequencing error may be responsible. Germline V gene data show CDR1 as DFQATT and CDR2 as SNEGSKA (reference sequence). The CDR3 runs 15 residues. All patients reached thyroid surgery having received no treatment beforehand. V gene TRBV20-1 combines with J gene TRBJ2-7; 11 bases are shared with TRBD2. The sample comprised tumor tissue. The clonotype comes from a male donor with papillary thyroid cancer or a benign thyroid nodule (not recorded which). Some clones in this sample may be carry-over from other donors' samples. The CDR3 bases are TGCAGTTCTAGAGATTGTACTAGCGGGAGTTACGAGCAGTACTTC. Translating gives CSSRDCTSGSYEQYF.